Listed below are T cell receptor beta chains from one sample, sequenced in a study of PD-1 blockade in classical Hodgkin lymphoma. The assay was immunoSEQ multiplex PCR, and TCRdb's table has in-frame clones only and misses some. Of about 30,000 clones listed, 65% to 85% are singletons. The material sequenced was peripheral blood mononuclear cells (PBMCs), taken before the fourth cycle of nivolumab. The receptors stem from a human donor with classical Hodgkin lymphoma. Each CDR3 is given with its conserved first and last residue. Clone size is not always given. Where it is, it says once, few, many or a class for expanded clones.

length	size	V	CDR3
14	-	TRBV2	CASSETGWGNTIYF
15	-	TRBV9	CASSVSGHTTNEQFF
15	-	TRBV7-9	CASSARDSNTDTQYF
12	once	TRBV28	CASSLRVPPQHF
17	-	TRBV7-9	CASSFGPSRQGHQPQHF
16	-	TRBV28	CASSLFSAIYNSPLHF
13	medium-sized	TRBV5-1	CASSWDKAYEQYF
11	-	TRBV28	CASSSPRTQHF
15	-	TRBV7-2	CASSPPGRTNTEAFF
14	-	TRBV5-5	CASSETTGGEGYTF
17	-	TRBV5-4	CASSWRLAGSAYNEQFF